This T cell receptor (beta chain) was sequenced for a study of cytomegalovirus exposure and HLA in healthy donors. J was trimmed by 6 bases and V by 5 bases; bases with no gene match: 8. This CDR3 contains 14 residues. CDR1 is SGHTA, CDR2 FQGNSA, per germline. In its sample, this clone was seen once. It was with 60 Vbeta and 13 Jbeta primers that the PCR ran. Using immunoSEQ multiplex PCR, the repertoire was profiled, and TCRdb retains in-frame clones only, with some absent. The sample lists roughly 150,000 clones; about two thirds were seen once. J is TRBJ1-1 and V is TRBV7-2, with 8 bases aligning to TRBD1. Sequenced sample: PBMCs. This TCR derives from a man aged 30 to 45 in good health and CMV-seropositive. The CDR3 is CASSPRTGKPEAFF. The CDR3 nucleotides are TGTGCCAGCAGCCCCCGGACAGGGAAGCCTGAAGCTTTCTTT.